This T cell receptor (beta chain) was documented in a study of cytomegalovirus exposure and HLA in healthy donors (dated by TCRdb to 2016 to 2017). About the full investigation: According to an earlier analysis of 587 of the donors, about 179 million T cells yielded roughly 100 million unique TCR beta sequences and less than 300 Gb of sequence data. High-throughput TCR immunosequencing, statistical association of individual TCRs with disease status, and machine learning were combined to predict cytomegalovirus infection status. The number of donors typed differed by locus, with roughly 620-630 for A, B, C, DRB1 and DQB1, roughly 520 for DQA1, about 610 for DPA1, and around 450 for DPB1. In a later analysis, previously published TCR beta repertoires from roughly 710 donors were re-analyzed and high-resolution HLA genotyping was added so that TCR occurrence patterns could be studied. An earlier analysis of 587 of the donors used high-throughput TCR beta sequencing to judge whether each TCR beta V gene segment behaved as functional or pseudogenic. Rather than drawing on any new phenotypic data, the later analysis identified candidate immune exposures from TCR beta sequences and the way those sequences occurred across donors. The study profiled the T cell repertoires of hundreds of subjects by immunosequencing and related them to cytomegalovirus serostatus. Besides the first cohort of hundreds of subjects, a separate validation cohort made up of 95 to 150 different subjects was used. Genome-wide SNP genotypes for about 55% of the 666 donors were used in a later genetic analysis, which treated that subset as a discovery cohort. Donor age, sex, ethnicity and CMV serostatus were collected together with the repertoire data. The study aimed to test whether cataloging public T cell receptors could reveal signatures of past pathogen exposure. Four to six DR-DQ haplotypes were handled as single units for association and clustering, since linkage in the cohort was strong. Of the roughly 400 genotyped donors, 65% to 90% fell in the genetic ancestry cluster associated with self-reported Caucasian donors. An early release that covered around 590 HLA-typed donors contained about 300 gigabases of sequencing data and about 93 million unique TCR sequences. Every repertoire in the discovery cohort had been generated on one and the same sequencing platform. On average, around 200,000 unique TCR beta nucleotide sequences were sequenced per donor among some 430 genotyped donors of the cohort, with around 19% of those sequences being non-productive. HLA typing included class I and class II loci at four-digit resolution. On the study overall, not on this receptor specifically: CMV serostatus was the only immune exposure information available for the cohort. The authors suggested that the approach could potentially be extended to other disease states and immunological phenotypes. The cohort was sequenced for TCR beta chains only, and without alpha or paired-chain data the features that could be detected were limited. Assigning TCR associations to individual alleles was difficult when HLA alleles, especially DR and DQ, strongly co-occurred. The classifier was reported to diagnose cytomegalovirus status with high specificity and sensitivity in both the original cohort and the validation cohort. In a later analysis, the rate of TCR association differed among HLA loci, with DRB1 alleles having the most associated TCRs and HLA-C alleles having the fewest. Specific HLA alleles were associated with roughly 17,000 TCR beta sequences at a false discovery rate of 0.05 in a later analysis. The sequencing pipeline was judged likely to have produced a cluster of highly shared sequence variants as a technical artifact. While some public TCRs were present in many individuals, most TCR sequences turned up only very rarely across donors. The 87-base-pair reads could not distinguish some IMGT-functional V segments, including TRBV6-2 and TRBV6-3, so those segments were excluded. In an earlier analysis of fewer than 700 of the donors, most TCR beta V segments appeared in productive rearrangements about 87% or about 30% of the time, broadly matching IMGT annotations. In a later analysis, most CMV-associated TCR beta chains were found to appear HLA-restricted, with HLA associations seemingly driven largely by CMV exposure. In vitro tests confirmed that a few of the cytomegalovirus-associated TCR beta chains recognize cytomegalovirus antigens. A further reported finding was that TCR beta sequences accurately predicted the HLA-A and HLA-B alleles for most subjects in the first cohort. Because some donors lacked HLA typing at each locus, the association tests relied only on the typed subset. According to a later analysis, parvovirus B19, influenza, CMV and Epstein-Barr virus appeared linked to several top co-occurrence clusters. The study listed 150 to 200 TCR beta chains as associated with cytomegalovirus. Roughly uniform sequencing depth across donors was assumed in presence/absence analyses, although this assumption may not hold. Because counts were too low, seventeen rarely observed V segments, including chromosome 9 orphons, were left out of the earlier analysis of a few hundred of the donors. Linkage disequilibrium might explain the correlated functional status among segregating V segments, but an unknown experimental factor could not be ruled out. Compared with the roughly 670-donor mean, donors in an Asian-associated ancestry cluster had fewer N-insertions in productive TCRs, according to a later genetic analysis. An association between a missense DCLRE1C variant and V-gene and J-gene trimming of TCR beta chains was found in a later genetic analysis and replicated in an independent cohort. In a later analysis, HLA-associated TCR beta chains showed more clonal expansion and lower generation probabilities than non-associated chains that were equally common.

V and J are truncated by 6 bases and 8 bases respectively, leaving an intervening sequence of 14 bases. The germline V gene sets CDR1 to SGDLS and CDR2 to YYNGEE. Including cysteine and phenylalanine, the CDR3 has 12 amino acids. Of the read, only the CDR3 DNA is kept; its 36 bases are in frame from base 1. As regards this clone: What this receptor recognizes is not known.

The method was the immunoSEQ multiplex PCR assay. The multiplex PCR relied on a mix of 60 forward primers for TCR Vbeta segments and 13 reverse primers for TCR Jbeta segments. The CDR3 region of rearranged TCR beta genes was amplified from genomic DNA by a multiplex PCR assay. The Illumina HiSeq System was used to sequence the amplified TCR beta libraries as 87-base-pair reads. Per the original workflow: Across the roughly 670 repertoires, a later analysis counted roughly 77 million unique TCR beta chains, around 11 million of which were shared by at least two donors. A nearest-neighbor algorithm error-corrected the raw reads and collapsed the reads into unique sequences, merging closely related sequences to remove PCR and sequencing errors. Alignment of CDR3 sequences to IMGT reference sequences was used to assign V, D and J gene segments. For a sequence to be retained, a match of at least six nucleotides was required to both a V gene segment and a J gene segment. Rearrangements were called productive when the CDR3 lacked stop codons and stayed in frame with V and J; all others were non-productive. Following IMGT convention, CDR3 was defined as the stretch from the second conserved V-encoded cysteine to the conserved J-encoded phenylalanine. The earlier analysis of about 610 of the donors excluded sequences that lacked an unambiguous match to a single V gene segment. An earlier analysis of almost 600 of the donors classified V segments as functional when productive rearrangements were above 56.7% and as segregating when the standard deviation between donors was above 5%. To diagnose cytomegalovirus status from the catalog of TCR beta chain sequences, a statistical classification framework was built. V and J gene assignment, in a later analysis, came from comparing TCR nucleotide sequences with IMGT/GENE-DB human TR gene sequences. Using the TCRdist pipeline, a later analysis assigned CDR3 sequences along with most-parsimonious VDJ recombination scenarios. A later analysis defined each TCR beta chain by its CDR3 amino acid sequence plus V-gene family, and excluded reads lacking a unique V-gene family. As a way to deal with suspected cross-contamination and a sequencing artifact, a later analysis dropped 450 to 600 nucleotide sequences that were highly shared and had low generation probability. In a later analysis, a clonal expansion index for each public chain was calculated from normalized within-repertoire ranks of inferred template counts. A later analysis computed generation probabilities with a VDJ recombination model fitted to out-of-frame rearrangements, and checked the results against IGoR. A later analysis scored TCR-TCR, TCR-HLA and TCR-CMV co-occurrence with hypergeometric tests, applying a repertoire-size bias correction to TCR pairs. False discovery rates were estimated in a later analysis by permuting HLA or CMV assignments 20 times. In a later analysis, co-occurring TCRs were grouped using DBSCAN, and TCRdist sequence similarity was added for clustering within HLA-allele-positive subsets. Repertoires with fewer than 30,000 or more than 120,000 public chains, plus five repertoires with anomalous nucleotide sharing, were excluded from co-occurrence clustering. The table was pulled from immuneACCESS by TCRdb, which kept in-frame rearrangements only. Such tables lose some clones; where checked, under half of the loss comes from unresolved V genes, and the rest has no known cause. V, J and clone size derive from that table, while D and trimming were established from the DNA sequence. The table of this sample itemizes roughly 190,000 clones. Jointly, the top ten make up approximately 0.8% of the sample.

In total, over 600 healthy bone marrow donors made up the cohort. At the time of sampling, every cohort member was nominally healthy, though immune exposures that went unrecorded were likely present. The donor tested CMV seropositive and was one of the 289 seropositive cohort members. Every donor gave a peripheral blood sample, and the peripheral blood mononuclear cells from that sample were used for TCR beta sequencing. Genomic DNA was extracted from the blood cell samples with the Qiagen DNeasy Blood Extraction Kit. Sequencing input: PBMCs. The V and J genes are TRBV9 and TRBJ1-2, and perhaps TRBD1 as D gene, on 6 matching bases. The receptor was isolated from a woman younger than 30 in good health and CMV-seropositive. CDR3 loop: CASTGRQAGYTF. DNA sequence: TGTGCCAGCACTGGACGACAGGCCGGCTACACCTTC.